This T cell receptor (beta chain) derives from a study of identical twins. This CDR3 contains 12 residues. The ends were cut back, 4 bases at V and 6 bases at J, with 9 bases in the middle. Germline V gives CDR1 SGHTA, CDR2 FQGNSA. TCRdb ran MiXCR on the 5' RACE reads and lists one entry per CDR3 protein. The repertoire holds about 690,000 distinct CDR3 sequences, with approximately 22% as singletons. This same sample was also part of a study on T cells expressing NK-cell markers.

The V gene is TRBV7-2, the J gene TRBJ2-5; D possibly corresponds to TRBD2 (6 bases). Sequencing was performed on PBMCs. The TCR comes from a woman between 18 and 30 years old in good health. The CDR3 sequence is CASSSDYQTQYF. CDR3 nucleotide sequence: TGTGCCAGCAGCTCGGACTATCAGACCCAGTACTTC.